This T cell receptor (beta chain) was captured in a study of cytomegalovirus exposure and HLA in healthy donors. General study results and limits: Exclusion as indistinguishable affected some V segments, including TRBV6-2 and TRBV6-3. The classifier, whose performance was assessed in both the original and validation cohorts, reportedly diagnosed cytomegalovirus status with high specificity and sensitivity. The authors enumerated roughly 180 TCR beta chains as linked to cytomegalovirus. There were some public TCRs occurring in many donors, but most TCR sequences were rare.

The PCR was carried out with 60 Vbeta primers and 13 Jbeta primers. The repertoire was sequenced with immunoSEQ multiplex PCR; TCRdb's copy has only in-frame clones and lacks some. The sample lists 100,000 or so clones; roughly 78% were seen once. This CDR3 contains 14 residues. Germline lookup yields CDR1 MNHEY and CDR2 SMNVEV (reference sequence). V was shortened by 3 bases and J by 6 bases, with 11 bases between the two germline ends. A note on this clone: Its target is unknown.

This clonotype was sampled from a man in his thirties or forties in good health and CMV-seronegative. The chain links TRBV27 to TRBJ2-2; the D is unclear. The sequencing sample was made of PBMCs. The chain's CDR3 is CASSFAGWAGELFF. Here the CDR3 DNA reads TGTGCCAGCAGTTTCGCAGGATGGGCCGGGGAGCTGTTTTTT.